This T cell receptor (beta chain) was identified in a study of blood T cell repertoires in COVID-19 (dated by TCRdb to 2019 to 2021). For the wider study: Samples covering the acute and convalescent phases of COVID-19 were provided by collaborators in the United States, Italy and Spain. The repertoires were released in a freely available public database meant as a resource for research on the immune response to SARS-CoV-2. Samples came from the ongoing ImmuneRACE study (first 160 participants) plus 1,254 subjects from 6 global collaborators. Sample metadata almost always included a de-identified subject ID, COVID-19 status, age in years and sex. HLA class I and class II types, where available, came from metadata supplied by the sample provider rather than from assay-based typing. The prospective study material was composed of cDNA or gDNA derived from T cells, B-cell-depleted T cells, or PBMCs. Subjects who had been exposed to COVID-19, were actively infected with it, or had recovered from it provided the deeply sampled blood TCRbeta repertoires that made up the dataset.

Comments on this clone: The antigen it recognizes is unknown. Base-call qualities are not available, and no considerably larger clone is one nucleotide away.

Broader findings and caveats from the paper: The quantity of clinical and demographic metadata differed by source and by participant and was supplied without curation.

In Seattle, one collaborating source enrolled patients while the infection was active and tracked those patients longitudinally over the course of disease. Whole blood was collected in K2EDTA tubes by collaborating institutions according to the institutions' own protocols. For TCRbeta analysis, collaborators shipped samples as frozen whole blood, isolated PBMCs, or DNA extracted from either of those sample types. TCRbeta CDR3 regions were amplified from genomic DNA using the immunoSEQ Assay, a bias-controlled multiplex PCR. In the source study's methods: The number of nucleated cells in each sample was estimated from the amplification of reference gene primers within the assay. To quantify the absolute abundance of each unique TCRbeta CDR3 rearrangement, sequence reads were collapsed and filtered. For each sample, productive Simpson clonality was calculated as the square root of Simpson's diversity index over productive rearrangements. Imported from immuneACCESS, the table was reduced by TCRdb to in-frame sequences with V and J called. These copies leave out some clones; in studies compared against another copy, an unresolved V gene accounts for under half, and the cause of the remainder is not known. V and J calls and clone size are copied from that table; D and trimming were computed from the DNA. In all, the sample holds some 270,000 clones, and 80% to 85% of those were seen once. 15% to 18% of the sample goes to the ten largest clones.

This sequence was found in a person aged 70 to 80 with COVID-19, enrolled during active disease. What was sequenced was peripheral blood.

The CDR3 protein sequence reads: CASSLSVGQGRQPQHF. The nucleotide sequence is given as TGTGCCAGCAGTTTAAGTGTAGGACAGGGGCGTCAGCCCCAGCATTTT. The chain is encoded by TRBV28 joined to TRBJ1-5, and TRBD1 aligns with 9 junction nucleotides. At the junction V is shortened by 2 bases and J by 6 bases; bases outside the gene matches: 8. CDR1 is given as MDHEN and CDR2 as SYDVKM, both from the germline V gene. The CDR3 numbers 16 residues from cysteine through phenylalanine. The retained sequence is limited to the CDR3, 48 bases, with the frame set at the first base.